This T cell receptor beta chain was identified during a study of tissue T cells after allogeneic stem cell transplantation. Study-wide results and caveats: The patient cohort was small and clinically heterogeneous, with limited sampling depth.

The method was immunoSEQ multiplex PCR; TCRdb's version includes in-frame clones alone and lacks a portion of them. Of some 1,500 clones in the sample, roughly four fifths are singletons; the top ten hold more than 10%. In regard to this clone: The antigen is not known.

This specimen consisted of esophagus tissue, obtained at autopsy. This TCR derives from a woman aged 18-49 years with breast cancer.

CDR3: CASSAGTALQETQYF. CDR3 bases: TGTGCCAGCAGCGCCGGGACAGCTCTACAAGAGACCCAGTACTTC. V usage is TRBV7-2 and J usage is TRBJ2-5; the match to TRBD1 covers 7 bases. CDR1 is SGHTA, CDR2 FQGNSA, per germline. J lost 2 bases, V lost 5 bases, and 8 bases had no gene match. This CDR3 spans 15 amino acids.